This T cell receptor (beta chain) was found in a study of CD8+ T cells in alopecia areata. Both peripheral blood and punch biopsies of lesional scalp skin were obtained from patients who had alopecia areata. As the sequencing template, cDNA was produced by extracting RNA and reverse transcribing it. TCRdb keeps only in-frame clones here, not all; method: immunoSEQ multiplex PCR. This sample yields around 82,000 clones, of which roughly half are seen a single time; roughly 5.6% belongs to the top ten. Sequencing was performed on NKG2D-high CD8+ T cells sorted from blood. This receptor was obtained from a human donor with alopecia areata.

The CDR3 DNA is TGTGCCGGATTGCCCAGGGGGTTAGGGGTCCACGAGCAGTACTTC. Translated: CAGLPRGLGVHEQYF. The J gene is TRBJ2-7, the V gene TRBV30, with 7 bases that match TRBD1. Germline CDR1 reads GTSNPN; CDR2 reads SVGIG (reference sequence). The CDR3 extends over 15 amino acids. Trimming at V came to 8 bases and at J to 5 bases, leaving 18 bases not matched to a gene.